This T cell receptor beta chain was obtained from a study of T cell responses to AZD1222 COVID-19 vaccine. For the study at large: Some second doses came at about 4 weeks and others at about 12 weeks; these were pooled. Broader study findings: At baseline, just 6 or 7 AZD1222 recipients tested seropositive.

In the case of this clone: Its antigen is still unknown.

The V gene's germline CDR1 is MNHNY and CDR2 SVGAGI (reference sequence). V lost 5 bases to trimming and J lost 7 bases; unmatched junction nucleotides: 9. The CDR3 is 15 residues long. The method was immunoSEQ multiplex PCR; TCRdb's version includes in-frame clones alone and lacks a portion of them. The data hold roughly 140,000 clones, with 90% to 95% observed a single time. This receptor was identified in an adult in good health. This material consisted of peripheral blood, taken on day 0 of AZD1222 vaccination. The V and J genes are TRBV6-6 and TRBJ1-2; 11 nucleotides line up with TRBD1. The CDR3 protein is CASSRTGQGGIGYTF. The CDR3 nucleotides are TGTGCCAGCAGTCGTACGGGACAGGGGGGAATTGGCTACACCTTC.